The rows below give T cell receptor beta chains drawn from one sample of a study of technical replicates of blood from a few donors. Libraries were prepared by immunoSEQ multiplex PCR; TCRdb keeps only in-frame clonotypes and omits some of them. This sample has 50,000 to 55,000 clones, with approximately 86% found just once. The sequenced sample consisted of PBMCs. The receptors originated from a human donor in good health. Some clones in this sample may be carry-over from other donors' samples. Both conserved end residues are part of each CDR3. A D gene is named only where the DNA matches it firmly. Where a row states a size, it is once, few, many or the class of an expanded clone; other rows omit it.

TRBD2	once	TRBV5-4	TRBJ2-1	TGTGCCAGCAGCCCGCGGACTAGCGGGAGACTTAATGAGCAGTTCTTC	CASSPRTSGRLNEQFF
TRBD2	.	TRBV5-1	TRBJ2-1	TGCGCCAGCAGCAAGCTGACTAGCGGGGGCCAAGCTGATGAGCAGTTCTTC	CASSKLTSGGQADEQFF
.	once	TRBV30	TRBJ1-4	TGTGCCTGGGCAGGAACAACTAATGAAAAACTGTTTTTT	CAWAGTTNEKLFF
TRBD2	.	TRBV6-5	TRBJ2-5	TGTGCCAGCAGGCGGGGGTACCAAGAGACCCAGTACTTC	CASRRGYQETQYF
.	.	TRBV7-2	TRBJ1-1	TGTGCCAGCAGCTTAGCACTTGCCAACACTGAAGCTTTCTTT	CASSLALANTEAFF
.	.	TRBV21-1	TRBJ1-1	TGTGCCAGATTGGGGGAGGGGACTGAAGCTTTCTTT	CARLGEGTEAFF
.	.	TRBV14	TRBJ1-2	TGTGCCAGCAGCCAAGTAGCAGGGAACTATGGCTACACCTTC	CASSQVAGNYGYTF
TRBD2	.	TRBV10-2	TRBJ2-7	TGCGCCAGCAGCCCGGGGACTAGCGGGACCTACGAGCAGTACTTC	CASSPGTSGTYEQYF
.	.	TRBV10-3	TRBJ1-1	TGTGCCATCAGTGAGAACAGGAACACTGAAGCTTTCTTT	CAISENRNTEAFF
.	.	TRBV2	TRBJ2-6	TGTGCCAGCATATTAGAGGGTATCTCTGGGGCCAACGTCCTGACTTTC	CASILEGISGANVLTF
.	.	TRBV9	TRBJ1-1	TGTGCCAGCAGCGTAGCTACAGGAGATCGGGTTTTCTTT	CASSVATGDRVFF
.	.	TRBV19	TRBJ2-2	TGTGCCAGTACCCTGGGACATACGAACACCGGGGAGCTGTTTTTT	CASTLGHTNTGELFF
TRBD1	.	TRBV5-1	TRBJ2-1	TGCGCCAGCAGCTGGGGGGACAGGGGGCAAAATGAGCAGTTCTTC	CASSWGDRGQNEQFF
TRBD2	.	TRBV7-8	TRBJ2-5	TGTGCCAGCAGCCCAGCGGGGGAGACCCAGTACTTC	CASSPAGETQYF
.	.	TRBV25-1	TRBJ1-3	TGTGCCAGCAGAAGACCGGGTGTGAACACCATATATTTT	CASRRPGVNTIYF
TRBD1	.	TRBV4-1	TRBJ2-4	TGCGCCAGCAGCCAAGGGGAGGACAGGGGGGCCAAAAACATTCAGTACTTC	CASSQGEDRGAKNIQYF
TRBD1	.	TRBV15	TRBJ2-7	TGTGCCACCAGCGGCGACAGGGGACCCGGAAACGAGCAGTACTTC	CATSGDRGPGNEQYF
TRBD2	.	TRBV11-2	TRBJ2-5	TGTGCCACTTGTGAGGGAGGGCGGGAGACCCAGTACTTC	CATCEGGRETQYF
TRBD2	.	TRBV6-5	TRBJ2-3	TGTGCCAGCGCGTTAGCGGGGGGAATCACAGATACGCAGTATTTT	CASALAGGITDTQYF
.	.	TRBV7-9	TRBJ2-7	TGTGCCAGCAGCCTACGACTGGACGAGCAGTACTTC	CASSLRLDEQYF
.	.	TRBV4-1	TRBJ1-2	TGCGCCAGCAGCCAAGATACCCGAGCCCCCTCTTATGGCTACACCTTC	CASSQDTRAPSYGYTF
.	.	TRBV7-9	TRBJ1-1	TGTGCCAGCAGCTCCTTAAGACCCGGGGTCACTGAAGCTTTCTTT	CASSSLRPGVTEAFF
.	.	TRBV4-3	TRBJ1-5	TGCGCCAGCAGCCAAGAGCGGCAGGGTGCCGCGGCCCAGCATTTT	CASSQERQGAAAQHF
.	.	TRBV6-1	TRBJ2-2	TGTGCCAGCAGTGAAGGGGGGGTCACCGGGGAGCTGTTTTTT	CASSEGGVTGELFF
TRBD1	.	TRBV29-1	TRBJ1-1	TGCAGCGGCGTCAGGGGGCTAGAGGAAACTGAAGCTTTCTTT	CSGVRGLEETEAFF
TRBD2	.	TRBV7-9	TRBJ2-5	TGTGCCAGCAGCCCGGGACTAGCGGGGGGAGAGACCCAGTACTTC	CASSPGLAGGETQYF
TRBD2	.	TRBV29-1	TRBJ2-7	TGCAGCGTCCCCGGGACTAGCGGCGAGCAGTACTTC	CSVPGTSGEQYF
TRBD1	.	TRBV19	TRBJ1-2	TGTGCCAGTAGTATTTCAGGGGGCCGGGGCTACACCTTC	CASSISGGRGYTF
.	.	TRBV9	TRBJ2-2	TGTGCCAGCAGAGCTAGCATGAACACCGGGGAGCTGTTTTTT	CASRASMNTGELFF
.	.	TRBV27	TRBJ1-6	TGTGCCACCGGTAGGGGGGGTAATTCACCCCTCCACTTT	CATGRGGNSPLHF
TRBD1	.	TRBV9	TRBJ1-6	TGTGCCAGCAGCCCACACAGGGGCCTTAATTCACCCCTCCACTTT	CASSPHRGLNSPLHF
.	.	TRBV9	TRBJ2-1	TGTGCCAGCAGCGTAGGGGCAGAACCATACAATGAGCAGTTCTTC	CASSVGAEPYNEQFF